The 31 T cell receptor beta chains given below trace back to one sample, sequenced in a study of regulatory T cells in long-lasting Graves disease. With iRepertoire HTBI primers and Arm-PCR of CDR3 regions, TCR beta libraries were built. From the multiplex PCR reads, TCRdb called clonotypes with MiXCR, one entry per CDR3 protein. The table has 600,000 to 850,000 distinct CDR3 sequences, 25% to 35% seen once. The time point was: persistent/refractory GD, antithyroid drugs over 5 years with positive TRAb. From RNA extracted from PBMCs, the TCR library was made. The sample in question was peripheral blood mononuclear cells (PBMCs), obtained when the disease was refractory, from a patient treated with antithyroid drugs. All receptors derive from a female donor with Graves disease.

This clonotype appeared a few times. This chain joins TRBV20-1 and TRBJ2-5; the match to TRBD2 covers 8 bases. V shed 5 bases, J shed 5 bases, and the junction held 10 bases outside the gene matches. Germline values: CDR1 DFQATT, CDR2 SNEGSKA (reference sequence). This CDR3 has 14 amino acids. The CDR3 region is CSARGTSYRETQYF. In DNA form, the CDR3 reads TGCAGTGCTCGAGGGACTAGTTATAGGGAGACCCAGTACTTC.

This clonotype has a handful of counts. V gene TRBV18 combines with J gene TRBJ1-1; D remains unclear. The germline V gene has CDR1 KGHSH and CDR2 LQKENI. The CDR3 has 14 amino acids. V was shortened by 0 bases and J by 0 bases, with 5 bases between the two germline ends. CDR3 nucleotide sequence: TGTGCCAGCTCACCACCTGAGATGAACACTGAAGCTTTCTTT. Its protein is CASSPPEMNTEAFF.

In its sample, this clonotype was seen a few times. The V gene is TRBV5-1, the J gene TRBJ1-5, with D possibly TRBD1 on 5 matching bases. V dropped 4 bases and J dropped 3 bases, with 14 bases sitting between them. The CDR3 runs 15 residues. The germline V gene has CDR1 SGHRS and CDR2 YFSETQ. The CDR3 bases are TGCGCCAGCAGCCCTGGGGGGGGACTCAATCAGCCCCAGCATTTT. This sequence encodes CASSPGGGLNQPQHF.

This clonotype was recorded only once. The junction differs from germline at one of its ends, possibly a read error. The rearrangement uses TRBV12-3 or TRBV12-4 and TRBJ2-2; the D call may be TRBD1 or TRBD2 (5 bases each). The CDR3 contains 12 residues. CDR3 sequence reads: CASSTGAGELLF. DNA for the CDR3: TGTGCCAGCAGTACCGGGGCCGGGGAGCTGCTTTTT.

This clonotype turned up a few times. This chain joins TRBV14 and TRBJ1-1; D is ambiguous. This CDR3 spans 18 amino acids. V shed 0 bases and J shed 2 bases, with 19 bases lying between them. Germline loops: CDR1 SGHDN, CDR2 FVKESK. CDR3 residues: CASSQELGWGFGNTEAFF. In nucleotides, the CDR3 is TGTGCCAGCAGCCAAGAATTAGGGTGGGGTTTCGGCAACACTGAAGCTTTCTTT.

The chain has TRBV29-1 and TRBJ1-6, with a tentative D call TRBD1 (6 bases). CDR3 length: 14 residues. Germline CDR1 SQVTM, CDR2 ANQGSEA. V was shortened by 5 bases and J by 8 bases, with 16 bases between the two germline ends. The CDR3 sequence: CSVSQGPADSPLHF. The DNA of the CDR3 is TGCAGCGTTTCTCAGGGGCCAGCTGATTCACCCCTCCACTTT.

This clonotype was counted at least ten times. The V gene is TRBV6-1, the J gene TRBJ1-2; D is perhaps TRBD1 (5 bases). Between the trimmed V and J ends, which lost 0 bases and 6 bases, there was a span of 5 bases. The CDR3 is 12 residues long. The germline V gene encodes CDR1 MNHNS and CDR2 SASEGT. CDR3 region: CASSEAGDGYTF. CDR3 in DNA: TGTGCCAGCAGTGAAGCAGGGGATGGCTACACCTTC.

There are many counts of this clonotype. The chain carries TRBV12-5 and TRBJ2-5, with D tentatively TRBD1 (6 bases). The CDR3 is 14 residues long. The ends were cut back, 5 bases at V and 6 bases at J, with 16 bases in the middle. From germline, CDR1 is LGHNT and CDR2 FRNRAP. The CDR3 loop reads CASGQFDRLQTQYF. The CDR3, as DNA: TGTGCTAGTGGTCAATTCGACAGGTTGCAGACCCAGTACTTC.

In this sample, this clonotype turned up a few times. The rearrangement joins TRBV10-3 to TRBJ1-1; TRBD1 matches at 10 bases. CDR1 and CDR2 from the germline V gene are ENHRY and SYGVKD. V lost 6 bases and J lost 1; bases outside the gene matches: 11. There are 17 residues in the CDR3. CDR3 bases: TGTGCCATCAGGAGCGGACAGGGGGAGGGTAGGAACACTGAAGCTTTCTTT. Translating gives CAIRSGQGEGRNTEAFF.

This clonotype was counted between two and nine times. The V call is TRBV5-1, the J call TRBJ1-2; D gene ambiguous. The CDR3 covers 14 residues. CDR1 and CDR2 from the germline V gene are SGHRS and YFSETQ. With 4 bases removed from V and 6 bases from J, the gap between germline ends came to 16 bases. The CDR3 reads CASSPQPRRDGYTF. CDR3 in DNA: TGCGCCAGCAGCCCCCAGCCCCGTCGCGATGGCTACACCTTC.

This clonotype was seen ten or more times. The chain uses TRBV27 and TRBJ2-5, with 8 bases lining up with TRBD2. V shed 5 bases and J 7 bases; nucleotides not matched to a gene: 12. The CDR3 runs to 15 residues. Germline V gene data show CDR1 as MNHEY and CDR2 as SMNVEV (reference sequence). The CDR3 protein is CASSTITSGGGTQYF. The CDR3 coding sequence is TGTGCCAGCAGTACCATAACTAGCGGTGGGGGGACCCAGTACTTC.

A remark on this clonotype: Because it lacks the conserved phenylalanine or tryptophan at the end, this CDR3 is likely a read error. The chain couples TRBV19 to TRBJ1-4; 8 bases are a match to TRBD1. J gave up 6 bases and V 6 bases, and 6 bases lay outside the gene matches. This CDR3 contains 14 residues. CDR1 is LNHDA and CDR2 is SQIVND in the germline V gene (reference sequence). The CDR3 region is CASSDRGGHEKLFS. DNA of the CDR3: TGTGCCAGTAGCGACAGGGGAGGGCATGAAAAACTGTTTTCT.

The chain joins TRBV6-5 to TRBJ1-1, with D perhaps matching TRBD1 (5 bases). The V and J ends lost 4 bases and 0 bases respectively, with 15 bases between them. CDR3 size: 16 residues. CDR1 and CDR2 from the germline V gene are MNHEY and SVGAGI. CDR3 coding DNA: TGTGCCAGCAGTTCCTCGGGAGGGGTCATGAACACTGAAGCTTTCTTT. This sequence encodes CASSSSGGVMNTEAFF.

This clonotype was observed at least ten times. The chain recombines TRBV12-3 or TRBV12-4 with TRBJ1-5; 7 nucleotides line up with TRBD1. The CDR3 sequence is 13 residues long. J lost 5 bases, V lost 2 bases, and 0 bases had no gene match. The CDR3 here is CASSLTGDQPQHF. The CDR3 nucleotides read TGTGCCAGCAGTTTAACAGGGGATCAGCCCCAGCATTTT.

This clonotype showed up just a few times. This chain links TRBV6-1 with TRBJ2-5; D is possibly TRBD1 or TRBD2 (5 bases each). CDR1 is MNHNS and CDR2 is SASEGT in the germline V gene. Trimming stripped 6 bases from V and 4 bases from J, with 12 bases between. The CDR3 sequence is 13 residues long. The CDR3 loop reads CASRSRGTETQYF. In nucleotides, the CDR3 is TGTGCCAGCAGATCTCGTGGGACAGAGACCCAGTACTTC.

The chain links TRBV7-9 to TRBJ1-1; no firm D call. The CDR3 length is 16 residues. With 4 bases removed from V and 0 bases from J, the gap between germline ends came to 15 bases. CDR1 is SEHNR, CDR2 FQNEAQ, per germline (reference sequence). The CDR3 sequence is CASSWNRRPMNTEAFF. Written as DNA, the CDR3 is TGTGCCAGCAGCTGGAACCGACGGCCCATGAACACTGAAGCTTTCTTT.

V and J are TRBV20-1 and TRBJ2-7; D may be TRBD1 (5 bases). Germline CDR1 DFQATT, CDR2 SNEGSKA (reference sequence). Trimming took 3 bases from V and 2 from J, leaving 14 bases between them. The CDR3 spans 14 residues. The CDR3 DNA follows: TGCAGTGCTAGGCCCAGGGAATCCCCCTACGAGCAGTACTTC. Protein sequence: CSARPRESPYEQYF.

The V and J genes are TRBV11-2 and TRBJ2-7; 8 nucleotides agree with TRBD2. V shed 0 bases, J shed 4 bases, and the junction held 2 bases outside the gene matches. The CDR3 totals 14 residues. CDR1 is SGHAT, CDR2 FQNNGV, per germline. CDR3 nucleotides: TGTGCCAGCAGCTTAGATGCGGGGGGTTACGAGCAGTACTTC. It translates to CASSLDAGGYEQYF.

Points on this clonotype: A junction end diverges from the germline sequence, so it may reflect a read error. The CDR3, as DNA: TGTGTCAGCTCACCGGGACAGGGCCTTACATTC. Translated, it gives CVSSPGQGLTF. This chain joins TRBV18 and TRBJ1-2; 9 nucleotides align to TRBD1. Germline assignment: CDR1 KGHSH and CDR2 LQKENI. The CDR3 loop spans 11 amino acids.

The rearrangement uses TRBV4-1 and TRBJ2-2; D might be TRBD2 (7 bases). V lost 7 bases to trimming and J lost 6 bases, with 15 bases between them. This CDR3 is built from 14 residues. Per germline, CDR1 MGHRA and CDR2 YSYEKL. The CDR3 loop reads CASNHLGGAGELFF. Written as DNA, the CDR3 is TGCGCCAGCAACCATTTAGGGGGGGCCGGGGAGCTGTTTTTT.

The CDR3 nucleotides are TGTGCCAGCAGCTTAGTGGGGACGGGAGAGCATGGCTACACCTTC. As protein: CASSLVGTGEHGYTF. The V gene is TRBV7-9, the J gene TRBJ1-2; D may be TRBD1 (5 bases). The CDR3 spans 15 residues. Germline V gene sequence: CDR1 SEHNR, CDR2 FQNEAQ (reference sequence). The germline V and J ends were trimmed by 1 base and 6 bases, with 15 bases remaining between them.

The V and J genes are TRBV18 and TRBJ1-2, with D possibly being TRBD1 (6 bases). This CDR3 is built from 16 residues. The V and J ends lost 0 bases and 5 bases respectively, with 16 bases between them. Per germline, CDR1 KGHSH and CDR2 LQKENI. The CDR3 coding sequence is TGTGCCAGCTCACCACCGTCGGCCGACAGGACATATGGCTACACCTTC. Protein sequence: CASSPPSADRTYGYTF.

The chain couples TRBV5-1 to TRBJ2-7; maybe TRBD2 (6 bases). V lost 0 bases and J lost 4, with 14 bases in between. This CDR3 region has 15 residues. Looked up from germline, CDR1 is SGHRS and CDR2 is YFSETQ. CDR3 nucleotides: TGCGCCAGCAGCTTGGGACCGGGACTGCCGTACGAGCAGTACTTC. Translation gives CASSLGPGLPYEQYF.

This clonotype was picked up a small number of times. This chain links TRBV20-1 with TRBJ1-5; 9 bases agree with TRBD1. CDR3 size: 18 residues. The germline V gene has CDR1 DFQATT and CDR2 SNEGSKA (reference sequence). Trimming took 1 base from V and 4 from J; bases not matched to a gene: 14. This chain's CDR3 is CSARAFFGGQGSNQPQHF. The CDR3 nucleotides are TGCAGTGCTAGAGCTTTTTTCGGGGGACAGGGTAGTAATCAGCCCCAGCATTTT.

The chain combines TRBV29-1 with TRBJ2-5, with TRBD1 as a possible D gene (6 bases). The germline gives CDR1 SQVTM, CDR2 ANQGSEA. The length of the CDR3 is 12 residues. Trimming cost V 4 bases and J 4 bases, with 10 bases left between them. In DNA, the CDR3 is TGCAGCGTTGCACAGGGAGTAGAGACCCAGTACTTC. It encodes CSVAQGVETQYF.

J is TRBJ1-4 and V is TRBV29-1; D is ambiguous. This CDR3 has 12 amino acids. In germline, CDR1 is SQVTM, CDR2 ANQGSEA. Between the trimmed V and J ends, which lost 4 bases and 7 bases, there was a span of 10 bases. CDR3 region: CSVVKTGEKLFF. The DNA for the CDR3 is TGCAGCGTTGTCAAGACGGGTGAAAAACTGTTTTTT.

This clonotype occurred a few times. V usage is TRBV7-9 and J usage is TRBJ1-1; the D is unclear. The V gene's germline CDR1 is SEHNR and CDR2 FQNEAQ (reference sequence). This CDR3 contains 14 residues. Trimming removed 2 bases at V and 0 bases at J, with 7 bases between. The CDR3 DNA reads as TGTGCCAGCAGCTTACCACGGGTGAACACTGAAGCTTTCTTT. It is translated as CASSLPRVNTEAFF. Complete variable domain (other parts from reference TRBV7-9 and TRBJ1-1): DTGVSQNPRHKITKRGQNVTFRCDPISEHNRLYWYRQTLGQGPEFLTYFQNEAQLEKSRLLSDRFSAERPKGSFSTLEIQRTEQGDSAMYLCASSLPRVNTEAFFGQGTRLTVV.

This clonotype turned up a few times. The chain combines TRBV28 with TRBJ1-5; 7 nucleotides agree with TRBD1. V shed 6 bases and J 0 bases; nucleotides not matched to a gene: 8. The CDR3 has 16 residues. Germline V gene lookup returns CDR1 MDHEN and CDR2 SYDVKM. CDR3 sequence: CASRGRGRGSNQPQHF. In nucleotides, the CDR3 is TGTGCCAGCAGGGGCAGGGGGAGGGGTAGCAATCAGCCCCAGCATTTT.

This clonotype has only a few counts. The chain links TRBV6-1 to TRBJ2-5; D is unresolved. Trimming stripped 7 bases from V and 0 bases from J, with 6 bases between. Germline-derived CDR1 and CDR2 are MNHNS and SASEGT. CDR3 length: 12 amino acids. The CDR3 is CASKVYQETQYF. The CDR3 bases are TGTGCCAGCAAGGTGTACCAAGAGACCCAGTACTTC.

The rearrangement joins TRBV18 to TRBJ2-4; possible D gene TRBD2, 6 bases. This CDR3 comprises 13 residues. V lost 9 bases and J lost 7, with 16 bases in between. Looked up from germline, CDR1 is KGHSH and CDR2 is LQKENI. The CDR3 bases are TGTGCCAGTCTCCCAGCGGGTTTGAACATTCAGTACTTC. Translated: CASLPAGLNIQYF.

The chain combines TRBV12-3 or TRBV12-4 with TRBJ2-7, with D unresolved. The CDR3 sequence is 15 residues long. V dropped 5 bases and J dropped 3 bases, with 17 bases sitting between them. The CDR3 coding sequence is TGTGCCAGCAGTCCACGTGCATCCGGAAACTACGAGCAGTACTTC. It encodes CASSPRASGNYEQYF.